Listed below are T cell receptor beta chains from one sample, sequenced in a study of blood T cell repertoires in COVID-19. Clones were read by immunoSEQ multiplex PCR, and TCRdb kept only the in-frame ones, dropping some. Of 100,000 or so clones in the sample, 70% to 90% are singletons; the top ten hold about 4.6%. Sequenced material: peripheral blood. The receptor set was obtained from a human donor in a cohort sampled during active COVID-19. Each CDR3 is given with its conserved first and last residue. D genes are given only for firm matches. A row's size may be missing; if present it is once, few, many or a size class.

j_gene	v_gene	abundance	d_gene	CDR3aa	CDR3nt
TRBJ2-7	TRBV6-2/TRBV6-3	-	TRBD2	CASSLAGDVYEQYF	TGTGCCAGCAGTCTAGCGGGAGATGTGTACGAGCAGTACTTC
TRBJ2-3	TRBV28	-	TRBD1	CASSLSQGARDTQYF	TGTGCCAGCAGTTTATCGCAGGGGGCAAGAGATACGCAGTATTTT
TRBJ2-7	TRBV11-2	-	TRBD2	CASSLTWTSGSTYEQYF	TGTGCCAGCAGCCTTACGTGGACTAGCGGGTCTACCTACGAGCAGTACTTC
TRBJ2-4	TRBV4-1	-	-	CASTFGPLLAKNIQYF	TGCGCCAGCACGTTTGGGCCCCTACTGGCCAAAAACATTCAGTACTTC
TRBJ2-2	TRBV30	-	TRBD1	CAWSGTGSGELFF	TGTGCCTGGTCCGGGACAGGGTCCGGGGAGCTGTTTTTT
TRBJ1-6	TRBV2	-	-	CASNSEGGSYNSPLHF	TGTGCCAGCAACTCGGAAGGGGGCTCCTATAATTCACCCCTCCACTTT
TRBJ1-4	TRBV7-9	-	-	CASSKDIFATNEKLFF	TGTGCCAGCAGCAAGGACATTTTCGCAACTAATGAAAAACTGTTTTTT
TRBJ2-2	TRBV27	-	-	CASSRSNTGELFF	TGTGCCAGCAGCAGATCGAACACCGGGGAGCTGTTTTTT
TRBJ1-5	TRBV30	-	TRBD1	CAWNRQGGFRNQPQHF	TGTGCCTGGAATAGACAGGGAGGTTTTAGAAATCAGCCCCAGCATTTT
TRBJ2-1	TRBV5-6	-	TRBD2	CASSLAGLASLNEQFF	TGTGCCAGCAGCTTGGCCGGACTAGCGTCCCTAAATGAGCAGTTCTTC
TRBJ2-1	TRBV14	once	TRBD2	CASSQGWTSGRANEQFF	TGTGCCAGCAGCCAAGGTTGGACTAGCGGGAGGGCCAATGAGCAGTTCTTC
TRBJ1-6	TRBV5-1	-	TRBD1	CASSPDRVYSPLHF	TGCGCCAGCAGCCCCGACAGGGTTTATTCACCCCTCCACTTT
TRBJ1-2	TRBV7-9	-	TRBD1	CASSLGLGGGGFYGYTF	TGTGCCAGCAGCTTAGGTTTAGGGGGCGGAGGGTTCTATGGCTACACCTTC
TRBJ2-5	TRBV6-5	-	TRBD2	CASRPTSGRIETQYF	TGTGCCAGCAGACCGACTAGCGGGAGGATCGAGACCCAGTACTTC
TRBJ2-1	TRBV28	once	TRBD2	CASSPGLAGGPFNEQFF	TGTGCCAGCAGTCCGGGACTAGCGGGAGGGCCGTTTAATGAGCAGTTCTTC
TRBJ2-7	TRBV12-3/TRBV12-4	-	-	CASSLGQIYEQYF	TGTGCCAGCAGTTTAGGGCAGATCTACGAGCAGTACTTC
TRBJ1-5	TRBV19	-	-	CASSIGSINSNQPQHF	TGTGCCAGTAGTATAGGTAGCATCAATAGCAATCAGCCCCAGCATTTT
TRBJ2-7	TRBV20-1	once	-	CSASRDTTGEQYF	TGCAGTGCTAGTCGGGACACCACCGGCGAGCAGTACTTC
TRBJ2-5	TRBV18	-	-	CASSPGRERPQETQYF	TGTGCCAGCTCACCAGGTCGGGAGAGGCCCCAAGAGACCCAGTACTTC
TRBJ1-1	TRBV5-1	-	-	CASSAGGGRTEAFF	TGCGCCAGCAGCGCGGGCGGAGGGAGGACTGAAGCTTTCTTT
TRBJ2-4	TRBV5-1	-	-	CASSLSGQKNIQYF	TGCGCCAGCAGCTTGTCAGGACAAAAAAACATTCAGTACTTC
TRBJ1-1	TRBV30	once	-	CAWSVSGLTEAFF	TGTGCCTGGAGTGTTTCGGGACTCACTGAAGCTTTCTTT
TRBJ2-3	TRBV2	-	TRBD2	CASSESLAGVTWGTDTQYF	TGTGCCAGCAGTGAATCCCTAGCGGGAGTCACCTGGGGGACAGATACGCAGTATTTT
TRBJ2-6	TRBV29-1	-	-	CSVLGGDGGANVLTF	TGCAGCGTTCTTGGCGGCGATGGCGGGGCCAACGTCCTGACTTTC
TRBJ1-6	TRBV5-1	-	TRBD1	CASSPDRLTPSYNSPLHF	TGCGCCAGCAGCCCGGACAGGCTCACGCCCTCCTATAATTCACCCCTCCACTTT
TRBJ1-1	TRBV6-5	-	TRBD1	CASNRGKWAEAFF	TGTGCCAGCAACAGGGGTAAATGGGCTGAAGCTTTCTTT
TRBJ2-7	TRBV15	-	-	CATSPRTSEQYF	TGTGCCACCAGCCCCCGCACTAGCGAGCAGTACTTC
TRBJ1-3	TRBV9	few	-	CASSVEPASGNTIYF	TGTGCCAGCAGCGTAGAGCCCGCGTCTGGAAACACCATATATTTT
TRBJ2-2	TRBV7-9	-	-	CASSLFPGFQGRGGELFF	TGTGCCAGCAGCTTATTTCCGGGGTTTCAAGGGCGCGGCGGGGAGCTGTTTTTT
TRBJ2-3	TRBV6-1	-	-	CASSEVGPAGYF	TGTGCCAGCAGTGAAGTTGGCCCCGCGGGGTATTTT
TRBJ1-3	TRBV18	-	-	CASSPQKQGNTIYF	TGTGCCAGCTCACCACAGAAACAGGGAAACACCATATATTTT
TRBJ2-3	TRBV7-2	once	-	CASSFGAVDTQYF	TGTGCCAGCAGCTTCGGAGCGGTAGATACGCAGTATTTT
TRBJ2-1	TRBV29-1	-	-	CSVEGGVSGYNEQFF	TGCAGCGTTGAAGGAGGCGTTAGCGGTTACAATGAGCAGTTCTTC
TRBJ1-3	TRBV28	-	-	CASSSNIQGQGNTIYF	TGTGCCAGCAGCTCCAATATACAGGGTCAGGGAAACACCATATATTTT
TRBJ2-1	TRBV24-1	-	-	CATGQYNEQFF	TGTGCCACCGGACAGTACAATGAGCAGTTCTTC
TRBJ1-6	TRBV18	-	-	CASSPLRPGENSPLHF	TGTGCCAGCTCACCACTTAGGCCGGGAGAGAATTCACCCCTCCACTTT
TRBJ1-4	TRBV9	-	-	CASSRTVKDEKLFF	TGTGCCAGCAGCAGGACAGTCAAGGATGAAAAACTGTTTTTT
TRBJ2-3	TRBV6-6	-	-	CASVEQSGTDTQYF	TGTGCCAGTGTAGAGCAATCTGGCACAGATACGCAGTATTTT
TRBJ2-1	TRBV11-2	-	TRBD2	CASSMGLAGYNEQFF	TGTGCCAGCAGCATGGGACTAGCGGGCTACAATGAGCAGTTCTTC
TRBJ2-1	TRBV19	-	TRBD2	CASSLTAGRAGVGEQFF	TGTGCCAGTAGTCTAACTGCCGGGAGGGCCGGGGTCGGTGAGCAGTTCTTC
TRBJ1-1	TRBV30	few	-	CAWRESLNTEAFF	TGTGCCTGGAGAGAGTCGTTGAACACTGAAGCTTTCTTT
TRBJ2-7	TRBV18	few	-	CASSRTRQSSYEQYF	TGTGCCAGCTCCCGGACACGCCAGAGCTCCTACGAGCAGTACTTC
TRBJ2-1	TRBV6-2/TRBV6-3	once	TRBD2	CASSYPGTSGSASSYNEQFF	TGTGCCAGCAGTTACCCGGGGACTAGCGGGAGCGCCAGCTCCTACAATGAGCAGTTCTTC